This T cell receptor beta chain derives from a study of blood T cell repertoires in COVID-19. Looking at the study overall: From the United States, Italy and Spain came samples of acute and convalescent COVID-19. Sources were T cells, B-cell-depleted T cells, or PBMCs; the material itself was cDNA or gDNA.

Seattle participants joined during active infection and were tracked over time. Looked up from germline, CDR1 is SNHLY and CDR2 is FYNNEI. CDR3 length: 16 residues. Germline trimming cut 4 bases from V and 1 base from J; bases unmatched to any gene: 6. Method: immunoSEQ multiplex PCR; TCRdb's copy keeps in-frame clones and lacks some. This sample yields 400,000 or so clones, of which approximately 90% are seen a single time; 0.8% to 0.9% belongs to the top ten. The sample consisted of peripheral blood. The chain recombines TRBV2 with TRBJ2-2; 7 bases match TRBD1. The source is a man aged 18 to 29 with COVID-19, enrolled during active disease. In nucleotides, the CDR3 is TGTGCCAGCAGTGCGGTGGGGACAGAGAACACCGGGGAGCTGTTTTTT. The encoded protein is CASSAVGTENTGELFF.